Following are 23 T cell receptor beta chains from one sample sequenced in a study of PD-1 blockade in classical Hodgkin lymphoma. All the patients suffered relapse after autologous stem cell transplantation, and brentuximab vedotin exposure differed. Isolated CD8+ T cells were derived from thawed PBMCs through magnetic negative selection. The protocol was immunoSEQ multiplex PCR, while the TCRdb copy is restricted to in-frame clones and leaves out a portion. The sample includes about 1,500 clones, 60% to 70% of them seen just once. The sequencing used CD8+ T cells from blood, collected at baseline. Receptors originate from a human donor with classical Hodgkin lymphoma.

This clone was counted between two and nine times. The CDR3, as DNA: TGTGCCAGCAGCCGGACAGGGGAAAAGAATCAGCCCCAGCATTTT. Amino acids: CASSRTGEKNQPQHF. This chain uses TRBV9 with TRBJ1-5; 9 nucleotides align to TRBD1. J was trimmed by 4 bases and V by 4 bases; bases with no gene match: 6. This CDR3 has 15 residues. Germline loops: CDR1 SGDLS, CDR2 YYNGEE. Combining the CDR3 with reference TRBV9 and TRBJ1-5 gives the whole variable domain DSGVTQTPKHLITATGQRVTLRCSPRSGDLSVYWYQQSLDQGLQFLIQYYNGEERAKGNILERFSAQQFPDLHSELNLSSLELGDSALYFCASSRTGEKNQPQHFGDGTRLSIL.

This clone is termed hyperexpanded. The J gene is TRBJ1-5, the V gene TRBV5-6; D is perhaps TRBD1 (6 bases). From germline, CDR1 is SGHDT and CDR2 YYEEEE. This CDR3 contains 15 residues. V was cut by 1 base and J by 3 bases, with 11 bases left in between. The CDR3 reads CASSLTGMDNQPQHF. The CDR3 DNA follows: TGTGCCAGCAGCTTGACAGGGATGGACAATCAGCCCCAGCATTTT.

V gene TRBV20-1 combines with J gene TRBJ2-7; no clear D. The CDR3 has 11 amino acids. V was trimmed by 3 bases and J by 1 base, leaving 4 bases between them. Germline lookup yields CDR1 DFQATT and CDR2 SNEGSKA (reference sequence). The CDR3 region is CSASTSYEQYV. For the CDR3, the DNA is TGCAGTGCTAGTACGTCCTACGAGCAGTACGTC.

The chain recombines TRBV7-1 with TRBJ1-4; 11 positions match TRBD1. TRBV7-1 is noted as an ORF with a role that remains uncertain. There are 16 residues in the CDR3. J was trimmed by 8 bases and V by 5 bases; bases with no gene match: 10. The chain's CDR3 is CASSGQGATLEEKLFF. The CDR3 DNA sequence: TGTGCCAGCAGCGGACAGGGGGCGACCCTGGAAGAAAAACTGTTTTTT.

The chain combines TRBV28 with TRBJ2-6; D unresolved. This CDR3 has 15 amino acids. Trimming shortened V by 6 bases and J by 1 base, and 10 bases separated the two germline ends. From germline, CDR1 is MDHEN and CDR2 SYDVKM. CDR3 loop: CASSPKLSGANVLTF. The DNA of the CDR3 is TGTGCCAGCAGCCCAAAGCTATCTGGGGCCAACGTCCTGACTTTC.

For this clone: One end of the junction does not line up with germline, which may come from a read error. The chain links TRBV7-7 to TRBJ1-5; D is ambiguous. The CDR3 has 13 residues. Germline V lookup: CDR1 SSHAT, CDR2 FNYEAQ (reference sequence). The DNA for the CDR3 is TGTGCTAGCAGCTTAGATGGGAGGCAGCCCCAGCATTTT. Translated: CASSLDGRQPQHF.

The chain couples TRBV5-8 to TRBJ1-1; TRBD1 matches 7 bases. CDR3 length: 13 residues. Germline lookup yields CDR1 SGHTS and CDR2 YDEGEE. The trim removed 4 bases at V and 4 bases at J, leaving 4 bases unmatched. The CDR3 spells CASSPGGVTEAFF. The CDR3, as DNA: TGTGCCAGCAGCCCAGGGGGGGTCACTGAAGCTTTCTTT. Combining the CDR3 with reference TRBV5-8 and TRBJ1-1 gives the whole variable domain EAGVTQSPTHLIKTRGQQATLRCSPISGHTSVYWYQQALGLGLQFLLWYDEGEERNRGNFPPRFSGRQFPNYSSELNVNALELEDSALYLCASSPGGVTEAFFGQGTRLTVV.

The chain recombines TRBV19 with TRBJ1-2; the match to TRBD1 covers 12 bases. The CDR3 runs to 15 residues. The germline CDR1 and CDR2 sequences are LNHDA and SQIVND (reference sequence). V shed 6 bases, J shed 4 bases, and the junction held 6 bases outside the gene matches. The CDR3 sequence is CASSPGTGGGYGYTF. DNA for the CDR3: TGTGCCAGTAGCCCGGGGACAGGGGGCGGCTATGGCTACACCTTC. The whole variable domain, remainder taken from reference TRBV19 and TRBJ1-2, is DGGITQSPKYLFRKEGQNVTLSCEQNLNHDAMYWYRQDPGQGLRLIYYSQIVNDFQKGDIAEGYSVSREKKESFPLTVTSAQKNPTAFYLCASSPGTGGGYGYTFGSGTRLTVV.

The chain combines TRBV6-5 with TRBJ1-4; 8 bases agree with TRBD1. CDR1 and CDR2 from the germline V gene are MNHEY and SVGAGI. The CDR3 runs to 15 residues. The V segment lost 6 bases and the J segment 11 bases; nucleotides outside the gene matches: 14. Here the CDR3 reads CASRPKQGGGVKLFF. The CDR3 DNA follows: TGTGCCAGCAGGCCGAAACAGGGGGGGGGTGTGAAACTGTTTTTT.

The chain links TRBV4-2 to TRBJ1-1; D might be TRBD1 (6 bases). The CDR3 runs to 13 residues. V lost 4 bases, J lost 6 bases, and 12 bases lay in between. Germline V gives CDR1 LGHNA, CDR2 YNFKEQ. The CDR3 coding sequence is TGTGCCAGCAGCCCTGGGGGCATCTCTGAAGCTTTCTTT. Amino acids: CASSPGGISEAFF.

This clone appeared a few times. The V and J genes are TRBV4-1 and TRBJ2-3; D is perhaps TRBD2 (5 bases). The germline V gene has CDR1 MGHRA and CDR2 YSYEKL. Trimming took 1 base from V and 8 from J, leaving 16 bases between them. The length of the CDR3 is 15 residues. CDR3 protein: CASSQASLARTTQYF. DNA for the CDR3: TGCGCCAGCAGCCAAGCTTCCCTAGCTCGAACTACGCAGTATTTT.

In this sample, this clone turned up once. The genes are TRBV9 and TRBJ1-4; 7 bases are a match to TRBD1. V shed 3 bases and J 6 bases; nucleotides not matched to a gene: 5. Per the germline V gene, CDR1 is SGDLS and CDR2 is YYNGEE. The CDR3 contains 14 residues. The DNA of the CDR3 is TGTGCCAGCAGCGCCGGGGACAGTTATGAAAAACTGTTTTTT. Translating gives CASSAGDSYEKLFF.

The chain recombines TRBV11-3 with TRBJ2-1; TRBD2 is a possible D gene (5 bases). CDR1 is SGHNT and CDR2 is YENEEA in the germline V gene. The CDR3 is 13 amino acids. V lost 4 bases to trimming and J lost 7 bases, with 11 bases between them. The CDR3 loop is CASSWGVGNEQFF. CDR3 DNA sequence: TGTGCCAGCAGCTGGGGAGTGGGGAATGAGCAGTTCTTC.

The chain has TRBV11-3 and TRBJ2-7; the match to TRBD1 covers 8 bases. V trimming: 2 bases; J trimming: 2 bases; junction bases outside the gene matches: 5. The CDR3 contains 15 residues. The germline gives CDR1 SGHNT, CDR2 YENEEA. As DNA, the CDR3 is TGTGCCAGCAGCTTACAGGCGGGACAGGCCTACGAGCAGTACTTC. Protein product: CASSLQAGQAYEQYF. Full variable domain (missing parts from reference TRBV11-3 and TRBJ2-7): EAGVVQSPRYKIIEKKQPVAFWCNPISGHNTLYWYLQNLGQGPELLIRYENEEAVDDSQLPKDRFSAERLKGVDSTLKIQPAELGDSAVYLCASSLQAGQAYEQYFGPGTRLTVT.

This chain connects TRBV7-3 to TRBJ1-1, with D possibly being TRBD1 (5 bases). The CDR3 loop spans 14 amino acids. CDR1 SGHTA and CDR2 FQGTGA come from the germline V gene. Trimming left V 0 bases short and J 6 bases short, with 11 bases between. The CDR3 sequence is CASSLTGTGAEAFF. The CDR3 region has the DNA TGTGCCAGCAGCTTAACGGGGACGGGCGCTGAAGCTTTCTTT.

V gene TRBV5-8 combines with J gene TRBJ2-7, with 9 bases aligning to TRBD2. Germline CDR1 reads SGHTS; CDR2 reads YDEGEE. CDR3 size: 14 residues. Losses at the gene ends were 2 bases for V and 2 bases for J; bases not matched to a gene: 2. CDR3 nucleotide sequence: TGTGCCAGCAGCTTTGGCGGGGGGGCCTACGAGCAGTACTTC. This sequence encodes CASSFGGGAYEQYF.

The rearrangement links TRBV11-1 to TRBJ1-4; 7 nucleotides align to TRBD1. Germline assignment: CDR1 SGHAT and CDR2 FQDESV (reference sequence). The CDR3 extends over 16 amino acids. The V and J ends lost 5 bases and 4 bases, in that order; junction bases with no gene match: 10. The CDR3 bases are TGTGCCAGCAGCGCCCTTTGGGACAGCATTAATGAAAAACTGTTTTTT. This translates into CASSALWDSINEKLFF. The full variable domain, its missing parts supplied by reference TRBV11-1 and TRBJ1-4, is EAEVAQSPRYKITEKSQAVAFWCDPISGHATLYWYRQILGQGPELLVQFQDESVVDDSQLPKDRFSAERLKGVDSTLKIQPAELGDSAMYLCASSALWDSINEKLFFGSGTQLSVL.

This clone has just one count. The CDR3 loop is CASSLGGANEQYF. DNA for the CDR3: TGTGCCAGCAGCTTAGGCGGGGCAAACGAGCAGTACTTC. The V and J genes are TRBV7-2 and TRBJ2-7; D is perhaps TRBD2 (6 bases). The germline CDR1 and CDR2 sequences are SGHTA and FQGNSA. The CDR3 is 13 amino acids. V was cut by 1 base and J by 5 bases, with 9 bases left in between.

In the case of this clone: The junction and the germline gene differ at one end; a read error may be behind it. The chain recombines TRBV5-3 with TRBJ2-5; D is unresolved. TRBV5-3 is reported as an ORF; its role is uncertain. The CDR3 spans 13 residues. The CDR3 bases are TGTGCCAGCAGCTACCGTCCGGGAGAGACCCAGTACTTC. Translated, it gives CASSYRPGETQYF.

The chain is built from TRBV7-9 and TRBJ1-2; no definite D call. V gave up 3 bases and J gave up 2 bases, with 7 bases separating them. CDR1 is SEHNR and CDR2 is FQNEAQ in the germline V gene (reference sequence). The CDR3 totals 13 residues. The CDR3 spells CASSFIGNYGYTF. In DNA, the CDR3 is TGTGCCAGCAGCTTCATCGGAAACTATGGCTACACCTTC.

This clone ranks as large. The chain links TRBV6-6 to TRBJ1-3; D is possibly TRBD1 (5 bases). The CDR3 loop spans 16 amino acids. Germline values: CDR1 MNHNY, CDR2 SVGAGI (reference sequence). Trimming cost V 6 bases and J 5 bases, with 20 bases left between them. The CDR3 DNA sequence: TGTGCCAGCAGCCCACATCGAGGGGATGTTCGAAACACCATATATTTT. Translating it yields CASSPHRGDVRNTIYF.

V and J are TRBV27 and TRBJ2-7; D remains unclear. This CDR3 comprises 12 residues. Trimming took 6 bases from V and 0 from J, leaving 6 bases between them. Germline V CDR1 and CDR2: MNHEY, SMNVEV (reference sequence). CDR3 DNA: TGTGCCAGCAGGGCGGTCTCCTACGAGCAGTACTTC. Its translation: CASRAVSYEQYF.

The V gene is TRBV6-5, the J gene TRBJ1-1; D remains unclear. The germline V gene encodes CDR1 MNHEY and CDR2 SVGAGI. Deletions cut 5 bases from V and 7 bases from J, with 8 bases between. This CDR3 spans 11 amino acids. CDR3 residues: CASSIHSEAFF. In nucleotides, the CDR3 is TGTGCCAGCAGTATTCACAGTGAAGCTTTCTTT.